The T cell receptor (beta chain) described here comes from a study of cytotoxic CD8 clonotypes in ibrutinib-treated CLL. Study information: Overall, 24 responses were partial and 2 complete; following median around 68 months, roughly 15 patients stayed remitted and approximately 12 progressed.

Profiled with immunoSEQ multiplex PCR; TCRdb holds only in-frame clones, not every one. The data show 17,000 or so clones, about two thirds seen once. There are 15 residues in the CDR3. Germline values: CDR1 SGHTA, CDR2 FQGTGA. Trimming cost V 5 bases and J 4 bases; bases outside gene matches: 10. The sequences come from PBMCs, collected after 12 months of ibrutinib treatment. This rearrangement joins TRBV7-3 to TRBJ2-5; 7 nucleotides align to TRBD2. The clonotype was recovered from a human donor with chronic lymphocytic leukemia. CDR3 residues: CASSQIGASGETQYF. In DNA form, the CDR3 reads TGTGCCAGCAGCCAAATAGGTGCTAGCGGAGAGACCCAGTACTTC.